Sequencing of this TCR beta chain was carried out in a study of tumor and adjacent non-tumor tissue in lung cancer (dated by TCRdb to the late 2010s). About the full investigation: By cancer type, the cohort comprised about 13 adenocarcinoma patients, 2 squamous cell carcinoma patients and 1 small cell lung cancer patient. The 15 enrolled patients, of whom some ten were men and 5 were women, were aged 31 to 76 years and were diagnosed with TNM stage I to III disease. Sequencing generated a total of 120 million or so productive TCRbeta reads, averaging roughly 4.2 million reads per sample. Using bulk TCRbeta repertoires from approximately 15 lung cancer patients, the study set lung tumor tissue side by side with matched distant non-tumor lung tissue. Around 30 paired specimens, one tumor and one normal lung sample per patient, were profiled by TCRbeta CDR3 sequencing. Study-wide findings and limitations: Only about 14 patients were in the cohort, and the authors stated that larger samples and more detailed clinical data are needed. The methods do not name the sequencing platform or mention unique molecular identifiers. In normal lung, the top 100 clones accounted for a significantly larger cumulative share of the repertoire than in tumor tissue. Because peripheral blood was not sequenced, the blood TCRbeta repertoires of the lung cancer patients in the study went unexamined. TCR diversity was significantly higher in younger patients, and greater tumor TCR diversity was associated with shorter overall survival and shorter disease-free survival. TCR diversity (inverse Simpson) was significantly higher in tumor than in normal lung tissue (around 460 vs 160, P = 0.0075, Mann-Whitney U test).

Inclusive of the bounding cysteine and phenylalanine, the CDR3 is 15 residues long. Kept here is only the CDR3 DNA, which spans 45 bases and is read in frame from base 1. The germline V gene provides CDR1 SGHAT and CDR2 FQNNGV. Libraries were constructed by multiplex PCR. Instrument used: Illumina HiSeq 2500. Following protocols modified from ARM-PCR, the researchers constructed TCRbeta libraries through three rounds of nested PCR with primers (Table S4). PCR products of 200-500 bp were gel-excised and purified with the QIAquick gel extraction kit before sequencing. The original pipeline was this. Trimmomatic was used to clean the reads, FLASH merged the cleaned reads into complete CDR3 sequences, and MiTCR assigned the sequences to V(D)J germline segments. Clonal diversity was calculated as the inverse Simpson's index using VDJtools. In-frame sequences without a premature stop codon were defined as productive reads. TCRdb reran the public reads through fastp at Q25 and MiXCR, keeping productive beta chains. Rows merge per CDR3 protein into single entries with the most common DNA and genes. The V and J calls here are based on TCRdb, not the publication. This sample gives around 70,000 distinct CDR3 sequences in total; around 60% of them show up just once. 20% of the sample is in the top ten clones.

RNA was isolated from bulk, unsorted tissue, and RNA quality was assessed with a NanoDrop ND-1000 and an Agilent 2100. Donors were newly diagnosed lung cancer patients admitted for thoracic surgery in China between August and November 2014, without prior chemotherapy. Anyone who had undergone radiotherapy or chemotherapy before, or who had another cancer at the same time, was left out of the study. Pieces of surgical tissue measuring 1-2 cm3 were kept in RNAlater solution and held at -80 degrees C until needed. This clonotype has more than one count but fewer than ten. What this receptor recognizes is not known. Base-call qualities are not available, and no considerably larger clone is one nucleotide away.

Sample: lung tumor tissue. This sequence uses TRBV11-2 and TRBJ1-2, with a weak D call of TRBD1 (6 bases match). This receptor was identified in a man over 45 with non-small cell lung cancer. The CDR3: CLSTLARQGPYGYTF. In nucleotides, the sequence is TGTCTCAGCACCCTGGCCCGGCAGGGGCCCTATGGCTACACCTTC.